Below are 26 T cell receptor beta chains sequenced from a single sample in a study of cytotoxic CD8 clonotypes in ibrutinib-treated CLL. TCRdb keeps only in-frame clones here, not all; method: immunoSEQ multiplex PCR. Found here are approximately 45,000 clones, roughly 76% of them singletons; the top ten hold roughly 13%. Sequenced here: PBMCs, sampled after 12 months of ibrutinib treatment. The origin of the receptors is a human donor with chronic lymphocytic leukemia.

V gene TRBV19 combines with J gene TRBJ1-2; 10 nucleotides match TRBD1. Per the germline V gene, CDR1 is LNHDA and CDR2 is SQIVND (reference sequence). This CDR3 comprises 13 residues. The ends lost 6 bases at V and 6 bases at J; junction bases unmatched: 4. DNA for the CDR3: TGTGCCAGTAGCCCCGGGACAGGGGATGGCTACACCTTC. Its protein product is CASSPGTGDGYTF. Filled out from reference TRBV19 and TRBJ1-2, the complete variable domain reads DGGITQSPKYLFRKEGQNVTLSCEQNLNHDAMYWYRQDPGQGLRLIYYSQIVNDFQKGDIAEGYSVSREKKESFPLTVTSAQKNPTAFYLCASSPGTGDGYTFGSGTRLTVV.

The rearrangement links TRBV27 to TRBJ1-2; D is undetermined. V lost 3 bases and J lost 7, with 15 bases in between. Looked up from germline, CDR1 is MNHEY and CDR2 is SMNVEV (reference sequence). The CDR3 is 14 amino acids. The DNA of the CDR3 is TGTGCCAGCAGTTTTTCCGGGGTTCGCTTTGGCTACACCTTC. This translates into CASSFSGVRFGYTF.

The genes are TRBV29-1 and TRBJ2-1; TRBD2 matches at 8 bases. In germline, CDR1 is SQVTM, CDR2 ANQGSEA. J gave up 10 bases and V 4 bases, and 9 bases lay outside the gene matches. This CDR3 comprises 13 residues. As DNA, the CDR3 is TGCAGCGTTGTGGGCGGGGGGTCCCTGGAGCAGTTCTTC. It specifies CSVVGGGSLEQFF.

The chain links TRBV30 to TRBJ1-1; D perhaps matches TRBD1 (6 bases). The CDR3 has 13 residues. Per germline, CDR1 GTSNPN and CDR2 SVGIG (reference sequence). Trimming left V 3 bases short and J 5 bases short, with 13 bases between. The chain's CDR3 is CAWSEGTRTEAFF. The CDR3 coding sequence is TGTGCCTGGAGCGAAGGGACACGGACTGAAGCTTTCTTT.

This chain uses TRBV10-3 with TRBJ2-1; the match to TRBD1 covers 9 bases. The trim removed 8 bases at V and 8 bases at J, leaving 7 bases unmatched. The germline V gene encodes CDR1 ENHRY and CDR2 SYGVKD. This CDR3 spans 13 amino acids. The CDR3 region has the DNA TGTGCCATCGGACAGGGGATCCCCGATGAGCAGTTCTTC. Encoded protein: CAIGQGIPDEQFF.

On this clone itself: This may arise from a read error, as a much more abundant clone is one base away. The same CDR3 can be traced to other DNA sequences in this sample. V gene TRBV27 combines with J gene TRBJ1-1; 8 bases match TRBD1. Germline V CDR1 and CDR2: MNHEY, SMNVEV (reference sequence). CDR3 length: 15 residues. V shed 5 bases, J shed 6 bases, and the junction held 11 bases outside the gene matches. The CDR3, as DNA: TGTGCCAGCAGTCCTCTAACAGGGGGATACGCTGAAGCTTTCTTT. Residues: CASSPLTGGYAEAFF.

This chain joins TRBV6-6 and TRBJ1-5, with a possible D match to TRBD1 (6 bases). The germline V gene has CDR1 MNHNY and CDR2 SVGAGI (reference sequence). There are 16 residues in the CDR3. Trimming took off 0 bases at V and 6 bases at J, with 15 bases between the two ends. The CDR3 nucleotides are TGTGCCAGCAGTTACTCCATCGGGGGCGCAGGTCAGCCCCAGCATTTT. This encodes CASSYSIGGAGQPQHF.

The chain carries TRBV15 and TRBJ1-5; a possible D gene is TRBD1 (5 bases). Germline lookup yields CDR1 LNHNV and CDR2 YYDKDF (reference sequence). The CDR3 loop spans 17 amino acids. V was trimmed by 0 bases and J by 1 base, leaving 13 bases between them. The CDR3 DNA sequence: TGTGCCACCAGCAGAGAGCGAGCAGGGTTCAGCAATCAGCCCCAGCATTTT. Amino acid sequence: CATSRERAGFSNQPQHF.

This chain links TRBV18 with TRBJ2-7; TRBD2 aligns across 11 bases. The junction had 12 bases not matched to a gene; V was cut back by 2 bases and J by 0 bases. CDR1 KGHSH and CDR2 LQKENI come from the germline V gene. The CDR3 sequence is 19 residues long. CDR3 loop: CASSPALTSGGVSSYEQYF. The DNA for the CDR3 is TGTGCCAGCTCACCAGCCCTAACTAGCGGGGGTGTGAGCTCCTACGAGCAGTACTTC. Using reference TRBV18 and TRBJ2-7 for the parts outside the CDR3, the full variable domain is NAGVMQNPRHLVRRRGQEARLRCSPMKGHSHVYWYRQLPEEGLKFMVYLQKENIIDESGMPKERFSAEFPKEGPSILRIQQVVRGDSAAYFCASSPALTSGGVSSYEQYFGPGTRLTVT.

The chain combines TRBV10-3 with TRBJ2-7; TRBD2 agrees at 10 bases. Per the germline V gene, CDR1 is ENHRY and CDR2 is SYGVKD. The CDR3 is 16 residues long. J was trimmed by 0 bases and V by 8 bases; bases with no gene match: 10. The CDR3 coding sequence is TGTGCCATCGACGGTAGCGGGGGGCGTTACTCCTACGAGCAGTACTTC. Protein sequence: CAIDGSGGRYSYEQYF.

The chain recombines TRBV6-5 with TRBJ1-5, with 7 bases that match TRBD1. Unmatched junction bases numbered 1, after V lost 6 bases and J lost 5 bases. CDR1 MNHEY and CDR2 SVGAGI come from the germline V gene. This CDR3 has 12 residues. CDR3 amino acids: CASSTGDQPQHF. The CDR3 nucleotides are TGTGCCAGCAGCACAGGGGATCAGCCCCAGCATTTT.

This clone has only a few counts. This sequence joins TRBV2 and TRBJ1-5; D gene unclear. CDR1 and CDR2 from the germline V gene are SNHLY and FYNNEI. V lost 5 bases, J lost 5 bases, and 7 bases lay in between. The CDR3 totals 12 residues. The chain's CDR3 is CASSPMDQPQHF. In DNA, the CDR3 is TGTGCCAGCAGTCCCATGGATCAGCCCCAGCATTTT.

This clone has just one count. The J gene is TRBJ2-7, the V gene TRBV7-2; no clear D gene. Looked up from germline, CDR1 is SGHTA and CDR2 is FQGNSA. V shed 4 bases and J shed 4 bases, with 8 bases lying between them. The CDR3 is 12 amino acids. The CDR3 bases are TGTGCCAGCAGCTCATCAGTTTACGAGCAGTACTTC. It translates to CASSSSVYEQYF.

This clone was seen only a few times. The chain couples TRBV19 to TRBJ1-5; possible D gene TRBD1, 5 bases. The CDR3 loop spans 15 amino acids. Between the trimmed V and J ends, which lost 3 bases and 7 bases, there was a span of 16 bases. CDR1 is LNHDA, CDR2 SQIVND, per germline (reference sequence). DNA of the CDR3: TGTGCCAGTAGTATGAAGGGCGAGGGGCCCCAGCCCCAGCATTTT. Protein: CASSMKGEGPQPQHF.

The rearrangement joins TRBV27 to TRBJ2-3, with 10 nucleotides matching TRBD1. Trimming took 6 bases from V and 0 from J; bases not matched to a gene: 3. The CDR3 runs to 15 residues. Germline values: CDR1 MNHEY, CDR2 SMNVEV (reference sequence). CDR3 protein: CASRRQGASTDTQYF. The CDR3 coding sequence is TGTGCCAGCAGACGACAGGGGGCTAGCACAGATACGCAGTATTTT.

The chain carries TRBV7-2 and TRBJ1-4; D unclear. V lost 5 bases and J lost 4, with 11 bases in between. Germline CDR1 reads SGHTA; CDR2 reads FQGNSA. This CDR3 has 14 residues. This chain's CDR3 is CASSIRAYNEKLFF. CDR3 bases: TGTGCCAGCAGCATCCGGGCTTATAATGAAAAACTGTTTTTT.

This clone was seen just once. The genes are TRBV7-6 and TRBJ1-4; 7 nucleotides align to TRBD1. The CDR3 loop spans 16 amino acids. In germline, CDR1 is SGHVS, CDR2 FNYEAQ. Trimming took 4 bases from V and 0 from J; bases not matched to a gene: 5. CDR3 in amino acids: CASSSTGAATNEKLFF. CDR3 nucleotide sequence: TGTGCCAGCAGCTCAACAGGGGCCGCAACTAATGAAAAACTGTTTTTT.

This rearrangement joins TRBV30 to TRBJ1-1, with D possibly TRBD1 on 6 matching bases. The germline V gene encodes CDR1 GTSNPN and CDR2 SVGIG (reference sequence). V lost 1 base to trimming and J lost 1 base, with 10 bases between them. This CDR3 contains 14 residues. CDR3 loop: CAWSGHRENTEAFF. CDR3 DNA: TGTGCCTGGAGTGGGCACAGGGAGAACACTGAAGCTTTCTTT.

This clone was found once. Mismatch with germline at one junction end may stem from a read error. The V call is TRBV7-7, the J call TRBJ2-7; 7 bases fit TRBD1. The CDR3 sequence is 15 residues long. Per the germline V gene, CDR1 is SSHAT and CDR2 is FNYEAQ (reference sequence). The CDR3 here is CASSPGEGAGYEQYF. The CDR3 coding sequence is TGTGCTAGCAGCCCAGGTGAGGGGGCGGGCTACGAGCAGTACTTC.

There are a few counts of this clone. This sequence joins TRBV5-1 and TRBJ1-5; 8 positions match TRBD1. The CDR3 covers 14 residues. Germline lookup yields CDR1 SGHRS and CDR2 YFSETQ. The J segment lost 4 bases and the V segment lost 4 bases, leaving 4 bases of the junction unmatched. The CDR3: CASSPDRGNQPQHF. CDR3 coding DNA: TGCGCCAGCAGCCCCGACAGGGGAAATCAGCCCCAGCATTTT.

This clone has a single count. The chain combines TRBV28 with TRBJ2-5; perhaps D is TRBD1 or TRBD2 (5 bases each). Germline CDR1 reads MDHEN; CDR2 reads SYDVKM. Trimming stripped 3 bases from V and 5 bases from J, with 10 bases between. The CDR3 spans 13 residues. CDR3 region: CASSLQGGETQYF. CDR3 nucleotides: TGTGCCAGCAGTTTGCAGGGCGGGGAGACCCAGTACTTC.

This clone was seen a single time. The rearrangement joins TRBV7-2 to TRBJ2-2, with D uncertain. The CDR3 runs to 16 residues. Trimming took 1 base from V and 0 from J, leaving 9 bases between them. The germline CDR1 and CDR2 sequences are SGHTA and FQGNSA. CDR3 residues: CASSLVVSPNTGELFF. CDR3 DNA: TGTGCCAGCAGCTTAGTTGTCAGCCCGAACACCGGGGAGCTGTTTTTT.

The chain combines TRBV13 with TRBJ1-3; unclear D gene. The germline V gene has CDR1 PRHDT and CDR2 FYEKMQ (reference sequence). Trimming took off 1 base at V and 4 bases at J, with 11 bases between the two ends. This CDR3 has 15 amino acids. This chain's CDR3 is CASSLAGYWGNTIYF. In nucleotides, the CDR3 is TGTGCCAGCAGCTTAGCGGGTTATTGGGGAAACACCATATATTTT.

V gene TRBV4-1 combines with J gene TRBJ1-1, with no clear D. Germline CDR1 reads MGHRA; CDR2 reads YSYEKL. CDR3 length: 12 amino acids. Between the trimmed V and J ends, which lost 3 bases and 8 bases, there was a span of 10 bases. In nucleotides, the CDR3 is TGCGCCAGCAGCCATACCCGATACGAAGCTTTCTTT. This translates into CASSHTRYEAFF.

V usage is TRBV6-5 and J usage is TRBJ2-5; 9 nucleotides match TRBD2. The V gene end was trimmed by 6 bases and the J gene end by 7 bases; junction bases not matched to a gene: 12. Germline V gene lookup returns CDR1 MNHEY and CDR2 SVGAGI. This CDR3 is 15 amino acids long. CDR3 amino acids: CASRPSGGGAGTQYF. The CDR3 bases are TGTGCCAGCAGGCCCTCTGGCGGGGGGGCCGGGACCCAGTACTTC.

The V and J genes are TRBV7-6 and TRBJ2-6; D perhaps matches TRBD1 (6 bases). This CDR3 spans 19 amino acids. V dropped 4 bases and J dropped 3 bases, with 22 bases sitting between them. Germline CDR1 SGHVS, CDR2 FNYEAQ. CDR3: CASSSRPPQGTGGANVLTF. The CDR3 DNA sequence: TGTGCCAGCAGCTCTCGGCCCCCACAGGGAACGGGTGGGGCCAACGTCCTGACTTTC.